Each of the 27 T cell receptor beta chains below was sequenced from the same sample in a study of T cells in Graves' hyperthyroidism and ophthalmopathy. The source material, RNA transcripts, was used to amplify TCR beta CDR3 regions. The HTBI primer set served for first-round RT-PCR of the TCR CDR3. TCRdb re-called the multiplex PCR reads with MiXCR, one entry per CDR3 protein. The sample records roughly 840,000 distinct CDR3 sequences, 35% to 45% being singletons. The sequenced sample consisted of blood. These receptors were obtained from a man aged 18 to 35 with Graves' hyperthyroidism.

The table lists this clonotype with many counts. V gene TRBV29-1 combines with J gene TRBJ1-1; 7 positions match TRBD1. Germline CDR1 is SQVTM and CDR2 is ANQGSEA. This CDR3 contains 13 residues. The V segment lost 4 bases and the J segment 11 bases; nucleotides outside the gene matches: 13. The CDR3 here is CSVAPRTGSWAFF. Here the CDR3 DNA reads TGCAGCGTTGCCCCTAGGACAGGCTCTTGGGCTTTCTTT.

This clonotype was picked up many times. The chain uses TRBV24-1 and TRBJ2-7, with 8 bases identical to TRBD1. The germline gives CDR1 KGHDR, CDR2 SFDVKD. J was trimmed by 0 bases and V by 10 bases; bases with no gene match: 7. This CDR3 comprises 14 residues. Here the CDR3 reads CATAGTGASYEQYF. The CDR3 bases are TGTGCCACAGCCGGGACAGGTGCCTCCTACGAGCAGTACTTC.

This clonotype was seen only a few times. The chain uses TRBV19 and TRBJ1-5; a possible D gene is TRBD1 (5 bases). V lost 5 bases to trimming and J lost 5 bases, with 13 bases between them. The CDR3 is 14 residues long. Per germline, CDR1 LNHDA and CDR2 SQIVND (reference sequence). CDR3 in DNA: TGTGCCAGTAGTTACCTTCCGGGGGATCAGCCCCAGCATTTT. Its protein is CASSYLPGDQPQHF.

The V and J genes are TRBV6-6 and TRBJ2-2; D unresolved. Trimming removed 3 bases at V and 7 bases at J, with 9 bases between. The V gene's germline CDR1 is MNHNY and CDR2 SVGAGI (reference sequence). CDR3 length: 13 amino acids. CDR3 in DNA: TGTGCCAGCAGTTATACGGAAGGCGGGGAGCTGTTTTTT. It yields the protein CASSYTEGGELFF.

A note on this clonotype: A much larger clone differs by one base, so this may be a read error. CDR3 residues: CSVVGLTGEDEQYF. As DNA, the CDR3 is TGCAGCGTTGTGGGGCTAACGGGAGAGGATGAGCAGTACTTC. V is TRBV29-1 and J is TRBJ2-7; TRBD2 might be the D (6 bases). CDR1 is SQVTM and CDR2 is ANQGSEA in the germline V gene. The CDR3 consists of 14 residues. The germline V and J ends were trimmed by 4 bases and 7 bases, with 20 bases remaining between them.

This chain links TRBV6-1 with TRBJ2-7, with D possibly being TRBD1 (6 bases). CDR3 length equals 13 residues. Trimming stripped 6 bases from V and 4 bases from J, with 13 bases between. Germline assignment: CDR1 MNHNS and CDR2 SASEGT. CDR3 amino acids: CASREQGRYEQYF. The CDR3 bases are TGTGCCAGCAGAGAGCAGGGGCGGTACGAGCAGTACTTC.

This clonotype was counted at least ten times. V gene TRBV29-1 combines with J gene TRBJ1-5, with 8 positions matching TRBD1. This CDR3 has 12 residues. Germline V CDR1 and CDR2: SQVTM, ANQGSEA. The trim removed 6 bases at V and 4 bases at J, leaving 2 bases unmatched. DNA for the CDR3: TGCAGCGTAGGACAGGGAAATCAGCCCCAGCATTTT. Translating gives CSVGQGNQPQHF.

On this clonotype itself: The junction shows a germline mismatch at one end, possibly a read error. The chain combines TRBV19 with TRBJ1-2; 10 bases are a match to TRBD1. Germline V gives CDR1 LNHDA, CDR2 SQIVND (reference sequence). The CDR3 has 13 residues. DNA of the CDR3: TGTGCCAGTGGTATTGGACAGGGGGATGGCTACACCTTC. Translating gives CASGIGQGDGYTF.

A remark on this clonotype: It may be a read error: a sequence one base away is much more abundant. J is TRBJ2-2 and V is TRBV5-1; D is possibly TRBD1 (6 bases). CDR1 and CDR2 (germline): SGHRS, YFSETQ. This CDR3 comprises 13 residues. CDR3 sequence reads: CVSTGLNTGELFF. In DNA form, the CDR3 reads TGCGTCAGCACAGGGCTTAACACCGGGGAGCTGTTTTTT.

The chain has TRBV25-1 and TRBJ2-7, with 10 positions matching TRBD2. Germline CDR1 and CDR2: MGHDK and SYGVNS. Trimming took 1 base from V and 6 from J; bases not matched to a gene: 12. The length of the CDR3 is 17 residues. CDR3: CASSEFFRAGGDGEQYF. CDR3 nucleotides: TGTGCCAGCAGTGAATTTTTCCGAGCGGGAGGGGACGGCGAGCAGTACTTC.

This clonotype was picked up a small number of times. V and J are TRBV20-1 and TRBJ2-7; TRBD2 matches 10 bases. V trimming: 6 bases; J trimming: 2 bases; junction bases outside the gene matches: 7. CDR3 size: 14 residues. Germline lookup yields CDR1 DFQATT and CDR2 SNEGSKA (reference sequence). The CDR3 reads CSARRTSGAYEQYF. CDR3 in DNA: TGCAGTGCCCGACGGACTAGCGGAGCCTACGAGCAGTACTTC.

This clonotype appeared a few times. The rearrangement links TRBV12-3 or TRBV12-4 to TRBJ1-6; D ambiguous. V lost 1 base and J lost 0, with 7 bases in between. The CDR3 length is 16 residues. The chain's CDR3 is CASSLVRNSYNSPLHF. The CDR3 region has the DNA TGTGCCAGCAGTTTAGTCAGGAACTCCTATAATTCACCCCTCCACTTT.

This clonotype has more than one count but fewer than ten. The CDR3, as DNA: TGTGCCAGTAGCCCTGGGACAGGGGGCGCCCCTGAAGCTTTCTTT. This sequence encodes CASSPGTGGAPEAFF. The chain recombines TRBV19 with TRBJ1-1, with 12 positions matching TRBD1. V dropped 6 bases and J dropped 6; count of bases not matched to a gene: 8. The CDR3 has 15 amino acids. Germline assignment: CDR1 LNHDA and CDR2 SQIVND (reference sequence).

The CDR3 nucleotides are TGCGCCAGCAGCTTGGACCAGGGGACAGAGGGCTACACCTTC. As protein: CASSLDQGTEGYTF. The V gene is TRBV5-1, the J gene TRBJ1-2, with 7 bases that match TRBD1. The V gene's germline CDR1 is SGHRS and CDR2 YFSETQ. CDR3 length equals 14 residues. V was clipped by 0 bases and J by 8 bases; unmatched bases: 7.

V gene TRBV7-9 combines with J gene TRBJ1-5, with D hard to call. CDR3 length: 16 amino acids. Germline V gives CDR1 SEHNR, CDR2 FQNEAQ (reference sequence). V shed 5 bases and J shed 1 base, with 15 bases lying between them. The CDR3 sequence: CASSPVEERSNQPQHF. In nucleotides, the CDR3 is TGTGCCAGCAGCCCGGTGGAAGAAAGGAGCAATCAGCCCCAGCATTTT.

This chain joins TRBV7-9 and TRBJ2-2; perhaps D is TRBD1 or TRBD2 (5 bases each). The CDR3 is 14 residues long. Germline CDR1 is SEHNR and CDR2 is FQNEAQ (reference sequence). V gave up 5 bases and J gave up 6 bases, with 13 bases separating them. The CDR3 reads CASSPLAGPGELFF. The CDR3 DNA reads TGTGCCAGCAGCCCCCTAGCAGGGCCCGGGGAGCTGTTTTTT.

This clonotype was detected ten times or more. The chain combines TRBV7-9 with TRBJ2-7, with TRBD1 identical over 8 bases. The CDR3 contains 14 residues. V trimming: 4 bases; J trimming: 3 bases; junction bases outside the gene matches: 5. Germline lookup yields CDR1 SEHNR and CDR2 FQNEAQ (reference sequence). CDR3 protein: CASSSTGAIYEQYF. The CDR3 DNA reads TGTGCCAGCAGCTCGACAGGGGCCATCTACGAGCAGTACTTC. Combining the CDR3 with reference TRBV7-9 and TRBJ2-7 gives the whole variable domain DTGVSQNPRHKITKRGQNVTFRCDPISEHNRLYWYRQTLGQGPEFLTYFQNEAQLEKSRLLSDRFSAERPKGSFSTLEIQRTEQGDSAMYLCASSSTGAIYEQYFGPGTRLTVT.

J is TRBJ2-7 and V is TRBV7-2, with TRBD2 identical over 13 bases. V shed 6 bases and J 6 bases; nucleotides not matched to a gene: 11. Germline V gene data show CDR1 as SGHTA and CDR2 as FQGNSA. CDR3 length equals 16 residues. CDR3 amino acids: CASSIVGTSGAGEQYF. The DNA for the CDR3 is TGTGCCAGCAGTATCGTGGGGACTAGCGGGGCGGGCGAGCAGTACTTC.

This clonotype was recorded many times. The chain is built from TRBV7-2 and TRBJ2-5; D perhaps matches TRBD1 (6 bases). CDR3 length equals 15 residues. Germline CDR1 reads SGHTA; CDR2 reads FQGNSA. V lost 2 bases to trimming and J lost 5 bases, with 15 bases between them. CDR3 protein: CASSLSYRAVETQYF. CDR3 coding DNA: TGTGCCAGCAGCTTATCCTACAGGGCGGTGGAGACCCAGTACTTC.

A remark on this clonotype: The junction differs from germline at one of its ends, possibly a read error. The chain combines TRBV7-3 with TRBJ2-5; D not resolved. CDR1 and CDR2 from the germline V gene are SGHTA and FQGTGA. This CDR3 is 17 amino acids long. The CDR3 bases are TGCGCCAGCAGCCCTACCCCGGGCAGAACTTTCCAAGAGACCCAGTACTTC. As protein: CASSPTPGRTFQETQYF.

This clonotype was seen just once. The V and J genes are TRBV15 and TRBJ1-1, with D possibly being TRBD1 (5 bases). Germline CDR1 and CDR2: LNHNV and YYDKDF (reference sequence). The CDR3 consists of 17 residues. Trimming took off 3 bases at V and 3 bases at J, with 20 bases between the two ends. The CDR3 spells CATSSQDWGGLDTEAFF. CDR3 nucleotide sequence: TGTGCCACCAGCAGCCAAGATTGGGGGGGATTGGACACTGAAGCTTTCTTT.

The V call is TRBV4-2, the J call TRBJ1-2; possible D gene TRBD1, 5 bases. The germline V gene encodes CDR1 LGHNA and CDR2 YNFKEQ. The CDR3 length is 15 residues. V dropped 2 bases and J dropped 4 bases, with 14 bases sitting between them. CDR3 in DNA: TGTGCCAGCAGCCAACCGGGACTCGGGGGCTATGGCTACACCTTC. It is translated as CASSQPGLGGYGYTF.

This chain links TRBV5-5 with TRBJ1-1; no clear D. Looked up from germline, CDR1 is SGHKS and CDR2 is YYEKEE (reference sequence). The V end was cut by 4 bases, the J end by 1 base, with 8 bases between. The CDR3 is made up of 13 amino acids. CDR3 loop: CASSPTWNTEAFF. The CDR3 DNA follows: TGTGCCAGCAGCCCAACTTGGAACACTGAAGCTTTCTTT. The whole variable domain, filled in from reference TRBV5-5 and TRBJ1-1, reads DAGVTQSPTHLIKTRGQQVTLRCSPISGHKSVSWYQQVLGQGPQFIFQYYEKEERGRGNFPDRFSARQFPNYSSELNVNALLLGDSALYLCASSPTWNTEAFFGQGTRLTVV.

This chain joins TRBV5-4 and TRBJ2-7; 8 bases fit TRBD2. V was pared by 4 bases and J by 5 bases, with 11 bases of the junction left unmatched. Germline V lookup: CDR1 SGHNT, CDR2 YYREEE (reference sequence). The CDR3 runs 15 residues. The CDR3 region is CASSQGRGGLDEQYF. The DNA of the CDR3 is TGTGCCAGCAGCCAAGGACGGGGGGGTCTCGACGAGCAGTACTTC.

The chain has TRBV6-5 and TRBJ2-7; 8 nucleotides match TRBD1. The CDR3 totals 14 residues. V shed 5 bases, J shed 3 bases, and the junction held 6 bases outside the gene matches. CDR1 and CDR2 from the germline V gene are MNHEY and SVGAGI. The CDR3 region has the DNA TGTGCCAGCAGTGACCGGACAGGGCTCTACGAGCAGTACTTC. Translated, it gives CASSDRTGLYEQYF.

This clonotype was picked up a small number of times. An end of the junction differs from the germline gene, which may be a read error. The chain has TRBV7-9 and TRBJ2-7; 10 bases align to TRBD1. The CDR3 contains 15 residues. Germline lookup yields CDR1 SEHNR and CDR2 FQNEAQ (reference sequence). CDR3 sequence: CASSSPRDRGHEQYF. As DNA, the CDR3 is TGTGCCAGTAGCTCCCCCCGGGACAGGGGACACGAGCAGTACTTC.

The chain joins TRBV19 to TRBJ2-2; no clear D. The V end was cut by 6 bases, the J end by 1 base, with 9 bases between. The germline V gene has CDR1 LNHDA and CDR2 SQIVND (reference sequence). The length of the CDR3 is 14 residues. CDR3 in amino acids: CASSGSLNTGELFF. For the CDR3, the DNA is TGTGCCAGTAGCGGGTCTTTGAACACCGGGGAGCTGTTTTTT.